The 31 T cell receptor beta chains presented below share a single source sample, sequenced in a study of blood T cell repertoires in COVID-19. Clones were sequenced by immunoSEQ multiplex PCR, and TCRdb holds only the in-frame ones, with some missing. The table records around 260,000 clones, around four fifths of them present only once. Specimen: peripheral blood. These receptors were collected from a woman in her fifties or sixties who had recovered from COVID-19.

The CDR3 loop reads CASSVGDLRRGEGNTIYF. Here the CDR3 DNA reads TGTGCCAGCAGCGTAGGGGACCTACGCAGGGGGGAAGGAAACACCATATATTTT. The chain has TRBV9 and TRBJ1-3, with TRBD1 matching over 7 bases. The ends lost 0 bases at V and 4 bases at J; junction bases unmatched: 13. CDR1 and CDR2 (germline): SGDLS, YYNGEE. The CDR3 contains 18 residues.

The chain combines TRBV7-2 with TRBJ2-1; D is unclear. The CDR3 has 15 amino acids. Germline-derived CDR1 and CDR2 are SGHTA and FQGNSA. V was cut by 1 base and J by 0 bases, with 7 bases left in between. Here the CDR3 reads CASSLDLSSYNEQFF. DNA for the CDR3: TGTGCCAGCAGCTTAGACTTGAGCTCCTACAATGAGCAGTTCTTC. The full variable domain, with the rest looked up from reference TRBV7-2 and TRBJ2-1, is GAGVSQSPSNKVTEKGKDVELRCDPISGHTALYWYRQSLGQGLEFLIYFQGNSAPDKSGLPSDRFSAERTGGSVSTLTIQRTQQEDSAVYLCASSLDLSSYNEQFFGPGTRLTVL.

The CDR3 region has the DNA TGTGCCAGTAGTTTGAGGGACAGGGGGCGTTCTGCCACTGAAGCTTTCTTT. Translated: CASSLRDRGRSATEAFF. The V and J genes are TRBV19 and TRBJ1-1; 12 bases are shared with TRBD1. V lost 5 bases and J lost 4; bases outside the gene matches: 11. The CDR3 runs to 17 residues. Germline V gives CDR1 LNHDA, CDR2 SQIVND (reference sequence).

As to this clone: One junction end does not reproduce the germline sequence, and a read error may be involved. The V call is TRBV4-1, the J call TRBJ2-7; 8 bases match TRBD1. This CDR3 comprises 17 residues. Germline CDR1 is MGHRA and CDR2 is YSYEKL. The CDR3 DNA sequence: TGCGCCAGCAGCCCATATATCGGACAGGGCAGAGATACTGCTGTGCACTTC. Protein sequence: CASSPYIGQGRDTAVHF.

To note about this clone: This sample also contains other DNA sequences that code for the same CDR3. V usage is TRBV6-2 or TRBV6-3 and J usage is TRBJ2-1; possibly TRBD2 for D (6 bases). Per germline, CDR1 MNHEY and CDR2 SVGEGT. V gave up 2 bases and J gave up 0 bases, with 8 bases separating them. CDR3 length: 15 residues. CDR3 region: CASSYGGSSYNEQFF. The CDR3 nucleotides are TGTGCCAGCAGTTACGGGGGGAGCTCCTACAATGAGCAGTTCTTC.

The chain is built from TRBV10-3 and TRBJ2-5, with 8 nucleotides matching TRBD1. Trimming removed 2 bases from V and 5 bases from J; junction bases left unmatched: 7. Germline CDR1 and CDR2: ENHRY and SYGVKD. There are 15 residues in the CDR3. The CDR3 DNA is TGTGCCATCAGTGAGCCGTCAGGGGGCGAGGAGACCCAGTACTTC. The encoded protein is CAISEPSGGEETQYF.

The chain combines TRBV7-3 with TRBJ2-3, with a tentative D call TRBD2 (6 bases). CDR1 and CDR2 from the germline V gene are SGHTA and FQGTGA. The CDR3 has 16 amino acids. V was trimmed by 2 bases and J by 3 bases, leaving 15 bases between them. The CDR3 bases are TGTGCCAGCAGCTTATTTCACGGGAGTACGACAGATACGCAGTATTTT. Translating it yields CASSLFHGSTTDTQYF.

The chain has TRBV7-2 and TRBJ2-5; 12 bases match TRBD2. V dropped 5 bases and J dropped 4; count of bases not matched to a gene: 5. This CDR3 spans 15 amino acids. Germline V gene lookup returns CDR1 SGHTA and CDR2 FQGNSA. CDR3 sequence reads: CASSAGLAGIETQYF. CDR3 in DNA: TGTGCCAGCAGCGCCGGACTAGCGGGAATAGAGACCCAGTACTTC.

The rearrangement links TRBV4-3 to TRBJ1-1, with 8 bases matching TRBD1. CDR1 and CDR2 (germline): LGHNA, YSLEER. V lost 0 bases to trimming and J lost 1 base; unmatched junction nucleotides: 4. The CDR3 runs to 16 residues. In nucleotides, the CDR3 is TGCGCCAGCAGCCAAGACCGACAGGGGTGGAACACTGAAGCTTTCTTT. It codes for CASSQDRQGWNTEAFF.

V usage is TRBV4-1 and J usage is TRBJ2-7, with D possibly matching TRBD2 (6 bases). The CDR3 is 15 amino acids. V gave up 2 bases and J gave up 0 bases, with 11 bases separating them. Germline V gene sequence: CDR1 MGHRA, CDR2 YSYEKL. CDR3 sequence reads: CASSQRGASSYEQYF. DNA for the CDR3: TGCGCCAGCAGCCAACGCGGGGCAAGCTCCTACGAGCAGTACTTC.

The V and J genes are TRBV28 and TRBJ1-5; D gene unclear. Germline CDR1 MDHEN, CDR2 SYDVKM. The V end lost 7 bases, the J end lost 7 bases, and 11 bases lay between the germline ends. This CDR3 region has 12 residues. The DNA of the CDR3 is TGTGCCAGCAACCGGGAGGGCCAGCCCCAGCATTTT. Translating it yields CASNREGQPQHF.

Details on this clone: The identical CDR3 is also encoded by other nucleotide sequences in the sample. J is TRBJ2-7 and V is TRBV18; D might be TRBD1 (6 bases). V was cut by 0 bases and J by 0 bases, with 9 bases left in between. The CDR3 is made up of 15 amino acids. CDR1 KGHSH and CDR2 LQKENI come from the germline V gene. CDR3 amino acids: CASSPPSRGSYEQYF. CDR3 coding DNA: TGTGCCAGCTCACCACCAAGCAGGGGCTCCTACGAGCAGTACTTC.

The CDR3 coding sequence is TGTGCCTGGAGTCCCGGGGGAACGAACACTGAAGCTTTCTTT. This translates into CAWSPGGTNTEAFF. This rearrangement joins TRBV30 to TRBJ1-1; D is possibly TRBD1 (5 bases). CDR1 GTSNPN and CDR2 SVGIG come from the germline V gene (reference sequence). The CDR3 length is 14 residues. V was shortened by 2 bases and J by 1 base, with 11 bases between the two germline ends. The full variable domain, in which reference TRBV30 and TRBJ1-1 provide the parts outside the CDR3, is SQTIHQWPATLVQPVGSPLSLECTVEGTSNPNLYWYRQAAGRGLQLLFYSVGIGQISSEVPQNLSASRPQDRQFILSSKKLLLSDSGFYLCAWSPGGTNTEAFFGQGTRLTVV.

DNA for the CDR3: TGTGCCAGCCTACCTTTTCGCTCTGGAAACACCATATATTTT. Translating gives CASLPFRSGNTIYF. V and J are TRBV7-8 and TRBJ1-3, with D unclear. Germline assignment: CDR1 SGHVS and CDR2 FQNEAQ. This CDR3 is 14 amino acids long. Trimming took off 8 bases at V and 0 bases at J, with 11 bases between the two ends.

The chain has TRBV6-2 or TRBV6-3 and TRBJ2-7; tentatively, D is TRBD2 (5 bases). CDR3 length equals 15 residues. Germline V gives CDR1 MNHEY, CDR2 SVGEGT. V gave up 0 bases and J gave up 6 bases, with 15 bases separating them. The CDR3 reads CASSYSGGGFREQYF. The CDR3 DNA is TGTGCCAGCAGTTACTCGGGCGGAGGCTTCCGCGAGCAGTACTTC.

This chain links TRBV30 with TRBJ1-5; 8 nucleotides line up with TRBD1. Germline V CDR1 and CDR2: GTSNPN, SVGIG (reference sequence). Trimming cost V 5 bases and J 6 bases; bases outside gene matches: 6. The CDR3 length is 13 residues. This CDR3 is CAWSTGGTQPQHF. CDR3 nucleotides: TGTGCCTGGTCTACAGGGGGGACTCAGCCCCAGCATTTT. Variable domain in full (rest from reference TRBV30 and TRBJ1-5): SQTIHQWPATLVQPVGSPLSLECTVEGTSNPNLYWYRQAAGRGLQLLFYSVGIGQISSEVPQNLSASRPQDRQFILSSKKLLLSDSGFYLCAWSTGGTQPQHFGDGTRLSIL.

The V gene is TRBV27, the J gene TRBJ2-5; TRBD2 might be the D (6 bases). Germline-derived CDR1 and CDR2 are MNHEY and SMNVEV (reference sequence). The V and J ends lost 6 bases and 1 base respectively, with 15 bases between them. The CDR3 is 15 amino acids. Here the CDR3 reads CASSPPGLIQETQYF. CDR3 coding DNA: TGTGCCAGCAGCCCCCCGGGACTCATCCAAGAGACCCAGTACTTC.

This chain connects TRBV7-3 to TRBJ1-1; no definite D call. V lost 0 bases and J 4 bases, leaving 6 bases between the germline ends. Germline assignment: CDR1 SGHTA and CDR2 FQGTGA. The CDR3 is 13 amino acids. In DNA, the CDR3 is TGTGCCAGCAGCTTAACCGTCGGCACTGAAGCTTTCTTT. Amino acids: CASSLTVGTEAFF.

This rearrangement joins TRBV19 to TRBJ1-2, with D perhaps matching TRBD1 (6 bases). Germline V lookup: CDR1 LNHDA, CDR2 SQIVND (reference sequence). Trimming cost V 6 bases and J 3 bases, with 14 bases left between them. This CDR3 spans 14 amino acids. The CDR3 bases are TGTGCCAGTAGGCGACAGGAAACCGACTATGGCTACACCTTC. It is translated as CASRRQETDYGYTF.

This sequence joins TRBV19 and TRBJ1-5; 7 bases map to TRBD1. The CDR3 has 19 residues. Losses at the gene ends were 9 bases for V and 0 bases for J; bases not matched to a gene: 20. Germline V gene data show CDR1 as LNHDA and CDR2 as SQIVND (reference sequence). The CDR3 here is CARVGDTGVLYLSNQPQHF. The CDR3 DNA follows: TGTGCCAGGGTAGGGGATACAGGGGTCCTTTACCTTAGCAATCAGCCCCAGCATTTT.

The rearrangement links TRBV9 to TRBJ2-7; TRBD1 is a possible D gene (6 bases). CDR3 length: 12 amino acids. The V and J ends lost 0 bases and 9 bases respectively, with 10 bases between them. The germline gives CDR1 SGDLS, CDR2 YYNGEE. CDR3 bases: TGTGCCAGCAGCGTAGATCTGGACAGGCAGTACTTC. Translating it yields CASSVDLDRQYF.

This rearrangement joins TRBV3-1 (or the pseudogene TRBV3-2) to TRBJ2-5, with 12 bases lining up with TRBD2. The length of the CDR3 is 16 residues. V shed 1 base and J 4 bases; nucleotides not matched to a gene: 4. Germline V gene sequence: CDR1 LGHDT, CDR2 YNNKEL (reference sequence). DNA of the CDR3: TGTGCCAGCAGCCAAGGTCTACTAGCGGGGGGAGAGACCCAGTACTTC. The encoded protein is CASSQGLLAGGETQYF.

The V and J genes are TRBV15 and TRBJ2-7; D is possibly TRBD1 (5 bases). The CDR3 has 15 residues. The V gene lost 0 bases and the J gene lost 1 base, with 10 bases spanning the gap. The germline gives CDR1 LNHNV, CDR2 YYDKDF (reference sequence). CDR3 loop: CATSRDPGQSYEQYF. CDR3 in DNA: TGTGCCACCAGCAGAGATCCAGGGCAGTCCTACGAGCAGTACTTC.

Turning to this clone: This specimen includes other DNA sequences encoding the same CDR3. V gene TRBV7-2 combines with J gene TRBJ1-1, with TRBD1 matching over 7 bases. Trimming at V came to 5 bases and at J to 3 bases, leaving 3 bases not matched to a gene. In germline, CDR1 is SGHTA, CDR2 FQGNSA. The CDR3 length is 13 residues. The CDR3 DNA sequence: TGTGCCAGCAGCCTACAGGGGTACACTGAAGCTTTCTTT. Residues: CASSLQGYTEAFF.

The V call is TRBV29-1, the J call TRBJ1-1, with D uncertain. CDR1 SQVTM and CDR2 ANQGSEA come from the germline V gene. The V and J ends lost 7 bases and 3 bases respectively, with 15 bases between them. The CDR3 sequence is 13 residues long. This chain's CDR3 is CSGRTYFDTEAFF. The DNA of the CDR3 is TGCAGCGGGAGGACTTACTTTGACACTGAAGCTTTCTTT. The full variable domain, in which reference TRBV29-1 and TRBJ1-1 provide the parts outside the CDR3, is SAVISQKPSRDICQRGTSLTIQCQVDSQVTMMFWYRQQPGQSLTLIATANQGSEATYESGFVIDKFPISRPNLTFSTLTVSNMSPEDSSIYLCSGRTYFDTEAFFGQGTRLTVV.

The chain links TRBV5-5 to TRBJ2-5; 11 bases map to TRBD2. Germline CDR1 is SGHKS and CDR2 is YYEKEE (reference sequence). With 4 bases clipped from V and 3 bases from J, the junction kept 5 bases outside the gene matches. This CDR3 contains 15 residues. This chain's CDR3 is CASSSSGLAEETQYF. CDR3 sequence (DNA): TGTGCCAGCAGCAGTTCGGGACTAGCGGAAGAGACCCAGTACTTC.

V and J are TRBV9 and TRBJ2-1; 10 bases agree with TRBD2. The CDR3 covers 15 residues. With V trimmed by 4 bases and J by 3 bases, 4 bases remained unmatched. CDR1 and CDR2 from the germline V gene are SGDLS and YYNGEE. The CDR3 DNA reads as TGTGCCAGCAGCACGCTAGCGGGAGACTACAATGAGCAGTTCTTC. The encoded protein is CASSTLAGDYNEQFF.

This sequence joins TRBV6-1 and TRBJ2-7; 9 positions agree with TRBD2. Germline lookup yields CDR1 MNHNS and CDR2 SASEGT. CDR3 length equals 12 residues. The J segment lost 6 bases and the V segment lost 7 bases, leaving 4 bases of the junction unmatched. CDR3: CASTSGNFEQYF. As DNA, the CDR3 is TGTGCCAGCACTAGCGGGAACTTCGAGCAGTACTTC.

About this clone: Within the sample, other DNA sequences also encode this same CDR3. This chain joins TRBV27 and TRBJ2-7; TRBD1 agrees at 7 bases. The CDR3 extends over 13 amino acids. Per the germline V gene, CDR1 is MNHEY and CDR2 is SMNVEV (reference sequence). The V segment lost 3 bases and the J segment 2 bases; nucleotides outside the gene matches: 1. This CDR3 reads CASSFQGAYEQYF. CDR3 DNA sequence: TGTGCCAGCAGTTTCCAGGGGGCCTACGAGCAGTACTTC.

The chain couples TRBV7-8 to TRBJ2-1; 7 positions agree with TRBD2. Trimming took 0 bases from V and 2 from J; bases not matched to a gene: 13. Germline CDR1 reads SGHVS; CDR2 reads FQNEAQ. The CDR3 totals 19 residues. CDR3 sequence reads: CASSLARAGKRGPYNEQFF. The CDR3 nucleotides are TGTGCCAGCAGCTTAGCGAGGGCTGGGAAGCGGGGTCCCTACAATGAGCAGTTCTTC.

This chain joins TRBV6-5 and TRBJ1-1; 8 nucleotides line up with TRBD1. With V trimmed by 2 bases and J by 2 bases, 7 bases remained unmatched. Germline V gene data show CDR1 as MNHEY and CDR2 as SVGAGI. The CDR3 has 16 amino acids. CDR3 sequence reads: CASSYAGGMFNTEAFF. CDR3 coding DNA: TGTGCCAGCAGTTACGCAGGGGGCATGTTCAACACTGAAGCTTTCTTT.